This T cell receptor beta chain is drawn from a study of T cells in Graves' hyperthyroidism and ophthalmopathy. This CDR3 comprises 14 residues. Germline V gene lookup returns CDR1 DFQATT and CDR2 SNEGSKA (reference sequence). V lost 0 bases and J 7 bases, leaving 15 bases between the germline ends. From RNA transcripts, TCR beta CDR3 regions were amplified. A first-round RT-PCR of the TCR CDR3 used the HTBI primer set. TCRdb called the multiplex PCR reads again in MiXCR, with one record for every CDR3 protein. The table includes fewer than 450,000 distinct CDR3 sequences, about 14% detected once. A patient was excluded if there was uncontrolled infection, other autoimmune disease, pregnancy or lactation. Source material for PBMCs was more than 7.5 ml fresh peripheral blood. This clonotype has ten or more counts.

The chain uses TRBV20-1 and TRBJ2-5; D might be TRBD2 (5 bases). The specimen was blood. The TCR was taken from a man aged 50 to 60 with Graves' ophthalmopathy. CDR3 nucleotides: TGCAGTGCTAGAGATTTCGCCGGCGCGGGGACCCAGTACTTC. Encoded protein: CSARDFAGAGTQYF.